This is a list of T cell receptor beta chains from one sample in a study of T cell responses to AZD1222 COVID-19 vaccine. Generated by immunoSEQ multiplex PCR, the TCRdb table keeps only in-frame clones and is missing some. Of over 150,000 clones in the sample, 90% to 95% are singletons; the top ten hold roughly 4.4%. This sample comprised peripheral blood, obtained on day 0 of MenACWY control vaccination. These receptor sequences come from an adult in good health. Both conserved end residues are part of each CDR3. Fields, in order: clone size, V gene, D gene, J gene, CDR3 protein, CDR3 DNA. D genes are given only for firm matches. The size entry is marked missing in some rows and otherwise reads once, few, many or a size class.

size: -; V: TRBV2; D: TRBD1; J: TRBJ1-1; CDR3: CASNVDRVNTEAFF; DNA: TGTGCCAGCAATGTTGACAGGGTGAACACTGAAGCTTTCTTT
size: -; V: TRBV24-1; D: -; J: TRBJ2-1; CDR3: CATSDTRVNEQFF; DNA: TGTGCCACCAGTGACACTAGGGTGAATGAGCAGTTCTTC
size: -; V: TRBV27; D: TRBD1; J: TRBJ2-7; CDR3: CASSFSGGYEQYF; DNA: TGTGCCAGCAGTTTCTCAGGGGGCTACGAGCAGTACTTC
size: -; V: TRBV7-5; D: -; J: TRBJ2-2; CDR3: CVRSLAQPSGRTNTGELFF; DNA: TGTGTCAGAAGCTTAGCGCAACCTAGCGGGAGGACGAACACCGGGGAGCTGTTTTTT
size: -; V: TRBV28; D: TRBD2; J: TRBJ2-1; CDR3: CASSSGLGFSYNEQFF; DNA: TGTGCCAGCAGTTCCGGACTAGGATTTTCCTACAATGAGCAGTTCTTC
size: -; V: TRBV7-2; D: TRBD1; J: TRBJ1-2; CDR3: CASSPNSDRGNYGYTF; DNA: TGTGCCAGCAGCCCGAATTCGGACAGGGGGAATTATGGCTACACCTTC
size: once; V: TRBV15; D: -; J: TRBJ2-1; CDR3: CATSRRTNEQFF; DNA: TGTGCCACCAGCCGACGGACAAATGAGCAGTTCTTC
size: -; V: TRBV7-2; D: -; J: TRBJ2-7; CDR3: CASSSSVGEQYF; DNA: TGTGCCAGCAGCTCTTCAGTGGGGGAGCAGTACTTC
size: once; V: TRBV7-9; D: -; J: TRBJ1-1; CDR3: CASSFEAGGTEAFF; DNA: TGTGCCAGCAGCTTCGAGGCGGGTGGGACTGAAGCTTTCTTT
size: -; V: TRBV30; D: -; J: TRBJ1-2; CDR3: CAWSSRVSNYGYTF; DNA: TGTGCCTGGAGTTCTAGGGTGAGCAACTATGGCTACACCTTC
size: -; V: TRBV2; D: -; J: TRBJ1-1; CDR3: CASSPGVREAFF; DNA: TGTGCCAGCTCTCCGGGGGTACGTGAAGCTTTCTTT
size: once; V: TRBV29-1; D: -; J: TRBJ2-7; CDR3: CSGSSGSEQYF; DNA: TGCAGCGGTTCTTCCGGGAGCGAGCAGTACTTC
size: -; V: TRBV6-4; D: -; J: TRBJ2-7; CDR3: CATHRDEAYEQYF; DNA: TGTGCCACCCATCGGGACGAAGCCTACGAGCAGTACTTC
size: -; V: TRBV7-2; D: -; J: TRBJ2-5; CDR3: CASSFEAVGGTQYF; DNA: TGTGCCAGCAGCTTTGAGGCAGTCGGGGGGACCCAGTACTTC
size: -; V: TRBV29-1; D: -; J: TRBJ1-2; CDR3: CSVDVSAGRGYGYTF; DNA: TGCAGCGTTGATGTTTCGGCGGGGCGCGGATATGGCTACACCTTC
size: once; V: TRBV5-4; D: -; J: TRBJ2-6; CDR3: CASSPGLLQGGANVLTF; DNA: TGTGCCAGCAGCCCGGGGCTTCTGCAAGGCGGGGCCAACGTCCTGACTTTC
size: -; V: TRBV12-3/TRBV12-4; D: TRBD1; J: TRBJ1-2; CDR3: CASSRDRVYGYTF; DNA: TGTGCCAGCAGTAGGGACAGGGTCTATGGCTACACCTTC
size: -; V: TRBV9; D: -; J: TRBJ1-6; CDR3: CASTLGQHNSPLHF; DNA: TGTGCCAGCACACTGGGTCAGCATAATTCACCCCTCCACTTT
size: -; V: TRBV18; D: -; J: TRBJ2-5; CDR3: CASSPPLTAETQYF; DNA: TGTGCCAGCTCACCACCGCTCACAGCCGAGACCCAGTACTTC
size: -; V: TRBV13; D: -; J: TRBJ1-2; CDR3: CASSRMNYGYTF; DNA: TGTGCCAGCAGCCGGATGAACTATGGCTACACCTTC
size: -; V: TRBV19; D: -; J: TRBJ1-2; CDR3: CASSPSAYGYTF; DNA: TGTGCCAGTAGTCCTTCAGCCTATGGCTACACCTTC
size: -; V: TRBV7-8; D: -; J: TRBJ2-6; CDR3: CASSLGSQATGANVLTF; DNA: TGTGCCAGCAGCTTAGGCAGCCAGGCTACTGGGGCCAACGTCCTGACTTTC
size: few; V: TRBV19; D: TRBD1; J: TRBJ1-1; CDR3: CASSIGTGRNTEAFF; DNA: TGTGCCAGTAGTATCGGGACAGGCCGGAACACTGAAGCTTTCTTT
size: -; V: TRBV7-2; D: TRBD2; J: TRBJ2-1; CDR3: CASSPRTSGTSYNEQFF; DNA: TGTGCCAGCAGCCCGCGGACTAGCGGGACTTCCTACAATGAGCAGTTCTTC
size: -; V: TRBV2; D: -; J: TRBJ2-1; CDR3: CASGGGGWNNEQFF; DNA: TGTGCCAGCGGTGGAGGCGGGTGGAACAATGAGCAGTTCTTC
size: -; V: TRBV30; D: TRBD1; J: TRBJ2-5; CDR3: CAWSAYRGPLPKETQYF; DNA: TGTGCCTGGAGTGCCTACAGGGGTCCCTTGCCAAAAGAGACCCAGTACTTC
size: few; V: TRBV21-1; D: -; J: TRBJ2-3; CDR3: CASSKGSGRLTDTQYF; DNA: TGTGCCAGCAGCAAAGGTAGCGGGAGGTTGACAGATACGCAGTATTTT
size: once; V: TRBV12-5; D: TRBD2; J: TRBJ2-1; CDR3: CASGLFSGRLNEQFF; DNA: TGTGCTAGTGGTTTGTTTAGCGGGCGCCTCAATGAGCAGTTCTTC
size: -; V: TRBV21-1; D: -; J: TRBJ1-1; CDR3: CASSLKVGSGGTEAFF; DNA: TGTGCCAGCAGCCTGAAGGTGGGCTCAGGGGGTACTGAAGCTTTCTTT
size: -; V: TRBV19; D: TRBD2; J: TRBJ2-5; CDR3: CASSIGVVSGSVFETQYF; DNA: TGTGCCAGTAGTATAGGAGTGGTTAGCGGGAGTGTCTTTGAGACCCAGTACTTC
size: -; V: TRBV2; D: -; J: TRBJ1-2; CDR3: CASSGKQPPGYTF; DNA: TGTGCCAGCAGTGGTAAACAGCCCCCGGGCTACACCTTC
size: -; V: TRBV18; D: -; J: TRBJ1-1; CDR3: CASSQQASNTEAFF; DNA: TGTGCCAGCTCCCAACAGGCATCGAACACTGAAGCTTTCTTT
size: -; V: TRBV29-1; D: -; J: TRBJ2-7; CDR3: CSVTPLSSYEQYF; DNA: TGCAGCGTCACGCCCCTAAGCTCCTACGAGCAGTACTTC
size: -; V: TRBV18; D: -; J: TRBJ1-3; CDR3: CASSPTRGNSGNTIYF; DNA: TGTGCCAGCTCACCAACAAGGGGAAACTCTGGAAACACCATATATTTT
size: once; V: TRBV19; D: TRBD1; J: TRBJ1-5; CDR3: CASSTTGQGDQPQHF; DNA: TGTGCCAGTAGTACTACGGGACAGGGAGATCAGCCCCAGCATTTT
size: -; V: TRBV27; D: -; J: TRBJ1-6; CDR3: CASSFYDSPLHF; DNA: TGTGCCAGCAGTTTCTACGATTCACCCCTCCACTTT
size: once; V: TRBV4-2; D: -; J: TRBJ2-3; CDR3: CASSQPGRENTQYF; DNA: TGTGCCAGCAGCCAGCCGGGCAGGGAGAATACGCAGTATTTT